One T cell receptor beta chain is described in this entry. The data originate from a study of CD8 T cells in Susac syndrome. Random hexamers primed reverse transcription of about 0.45 to 1 ug RNA. TCRdb independently ran MiXCR on the immunoSEQ multiplex PCR reads; one entry per CDR3 protein. The sample holds roughly 200,000 distinct CDR3 sequences, 95% seen once. The sequenced sample was CD4+ T cells from PBMCs. The sequence was collected from a human donor with multiple sclerosis.

The CDR3 DNA reads as TGTGCCTGGAGCGAGGGCTCCTACAATGAGCAGTTCTTC. It yields the protein CAWSEGSYNEQFF. The rearrangement links TRBV30 to TRBJ2-1; tentatively, D is TRBD2 (5 bases). The CDR3 loop spans 13 amino acids. Trimming took off 3 bases at V and 0 bases at J, with 6 bases between the two ends. In germline, CDR1 is GTSNPN, CDR2 SVGIG (reference sequence). Full variable domain (rest looked up from reference TRBV30 and TRBJ2-1): SQTIHQWPATLVQPVGSPLSLECTVEGTSNPNLYWYRQAAGRGLQLLFYSVGIGQISSEVPQNLSASRPQDRQFILSSKKLLLSDSGFYLCAWSEGSYNEQFFGPGTRLTVL.